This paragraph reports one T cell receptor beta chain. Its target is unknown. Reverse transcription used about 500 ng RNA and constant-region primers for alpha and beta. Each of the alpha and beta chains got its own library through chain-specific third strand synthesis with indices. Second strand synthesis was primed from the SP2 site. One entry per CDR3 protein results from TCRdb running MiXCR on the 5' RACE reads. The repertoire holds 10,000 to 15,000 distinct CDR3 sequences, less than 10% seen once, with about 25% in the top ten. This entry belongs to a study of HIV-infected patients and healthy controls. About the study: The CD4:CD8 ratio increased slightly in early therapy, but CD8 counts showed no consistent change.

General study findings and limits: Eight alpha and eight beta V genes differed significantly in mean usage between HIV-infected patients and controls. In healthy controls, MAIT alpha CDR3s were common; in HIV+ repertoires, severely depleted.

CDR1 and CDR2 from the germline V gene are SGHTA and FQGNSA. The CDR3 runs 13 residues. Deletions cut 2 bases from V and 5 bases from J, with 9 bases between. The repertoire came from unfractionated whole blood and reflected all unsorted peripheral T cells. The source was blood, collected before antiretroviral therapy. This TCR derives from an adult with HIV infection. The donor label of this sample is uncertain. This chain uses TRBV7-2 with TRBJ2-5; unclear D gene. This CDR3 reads CASSLSGQETQYF. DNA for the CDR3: TGTGCCAGCAGCTTATCCGGGCAGGAGACCCAGTACTTC. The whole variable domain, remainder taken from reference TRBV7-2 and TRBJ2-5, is GAGVSQSPSNKVTEKGKDVELRCDPISGHTALYWYRQSLGQGLEFLIYFQGNSAPDKSGLPSDRFSAERTGGSVSTLTIQRTQQEDSAVYLCASSLSGQETQYFGPGTRLLVL.